This T cell receptor beta chain was captured by sequencing in a study of radiation and T cells in renal cell carcinoma. Using immunoSEQ multiplex PCR, the repertoire was profiled, and TCRdb retains in-frame clones only, with some absent. The table has tens of thousands of clones, over 70% seen once. Of note for this clone: Its specificity is unknown.

General observations from the study: In blood, top tumor clones expanded by 2 weeks, shrinking by 4.

This CDR3 has 15 amino acids. Trimming shortened V by 4 bases and J by 5 bases, and 14 bases separated the two germline ends. Germline V gene lookup returns CDR1 SNHLY and CDR2 FYNNEI. Time point: baseline pretreatment blood. Treatment denoted: 15 Gy SBRT to primary tumor, nephrectomy 4 weeks later. Radiation-treated patients gave blood at baseline, week 2 and week 4. This chain links TRBV2 with TRBJ2-2; D not resolved. This TCR derives from a man in his sixties with renal cell carcinoma. Sequenced material: blood, taken from a patient whose treatment included radiotherapy and nephrectomy. CDR3 sequence (DNA): TGTGCCAGCAGTGTGATAGGTGGGCAAACCGGGGAGCTGTTTTTT. Translated: CASSVIGGQTGELFF.